The 5 T cell receptor delta chains reported below all come from one sample, sequenced in a study of γδ T cells in repeated Plasmodium falciparum infection. Bulk repertoires came from Vgamma9/Vdelta2+ or Vdelta2-negative gammadelta T cells flow-sorted from PBMC. TCRdb processed the multiplex PCR reads again with the CATT caller. The profile shows 55,000 to 70,000 delta-chain clones, over 1.5% of them singletons. What was sequenced was gamma-delta T cells from blood. These receptors were obtained from a pool of human donors (malaria-infected and uninfected, not separated).

This clone was observed a few times. The TCRdb record carries a much larger clone's protein, which differs from this DNA's translation at residue 12; a read error is the likely cause, and the protein listed here is the DNA translation. CDR3 amino acids: CALGELIPSSLPGDTSRTDKLIF. Written as DNA, the CDR3 is TGTGCTCTTGGGGAACTCATTCCTTCCTCGCTACCGGGGGATACGAGCAGGACCGATAAACTCATCTTT. V and J are TRDV1 and TRDJ1, with 10 bases matching TRDD3. As TCRdb names no J gene, one was assigned here on the basis of a DNA match to germline. Germline loops: CDR1 TSWWSYY, CDR2 QGS. The CDR3 totals 23 residues. V lost 0 bases and J lost 2; bases outside the gene matches: 24.

In its sample, this clone was seen many times. The chain links TRDV1 to TRDJ1; a possible D gene is TRDD3 (5 bases). Germline-derived CDR1 and CDR2 are TSWWSYY and QGS. V lost 0 bases and J 7 bases, leaving 24 bases between the germline ends. The CDR3 consists of 18 residues. This chain's CDR3 is CALGELSSPGRTGIKLIF. The CDR3 DNA is TGTGCTCTTGGGGAACTAAGTAGTCCTGGTCGAACTGGTATTAAACTCATCTTT.

The V gene went uncalled, while the J gene is TRDJ1; the table's D call, TRDD3, has no DNA check behind it. The CDR3 consists of 17 residues. The CDR3 nucleotides are TGCTCTGGGGAACTAGGCTTCCTACCATGGGACACCGATAAACTCATCTTT. Amino acids: CSGELGFLPWDTDKLIF.

This clone appeared many times. This DNA's translation differs at residue 7 from TCRdb's protein, which comes from a much larger clone; a read error is likely, and the protein shown is translated from the DNA. This rearrangement joins TRDV1 to TRDJ1; 10 nucleotides align to TRDD3. The CDR3 runs 20 residues. The germline V gene has CDR1 TSWWSYY and CDR2 QGS. With V trimmed by 6 bases and J by 1 base, 20 bases remained unmatched. The CDR3 loop is CALGDYRNYWGMYSTDKLIF. The CDR3 DNA reads TGTGCTCTTGGTGACTACCGCAATTACTGGGGGATGTATTCCACCGATAAACTCATCTTT.

This clone was seen a few times. This likely reflects a read error, since a far larger clone is one base away. The sample has other DNA sequences that encode this CDR3 too. This chain links TRDV1 with TRDJ1, with TRDD2 matching over 7 bases. The germline V gene has CDR1 TSWWSYY and CDR2 QGS. V lost 0 bases, J lost 3 bases, and 22 bases stayed unmatched. The CDR3 runs to 21 residues. This CDR3 reads CALGELAASYSGKLFSDKLIF. As DNA, the CDR3 is TGTGCTCTTGGGGAACTTGCCGCTTCCTATTCAGGGAAACTGTTCTCCGATAAACTCATCTTT.